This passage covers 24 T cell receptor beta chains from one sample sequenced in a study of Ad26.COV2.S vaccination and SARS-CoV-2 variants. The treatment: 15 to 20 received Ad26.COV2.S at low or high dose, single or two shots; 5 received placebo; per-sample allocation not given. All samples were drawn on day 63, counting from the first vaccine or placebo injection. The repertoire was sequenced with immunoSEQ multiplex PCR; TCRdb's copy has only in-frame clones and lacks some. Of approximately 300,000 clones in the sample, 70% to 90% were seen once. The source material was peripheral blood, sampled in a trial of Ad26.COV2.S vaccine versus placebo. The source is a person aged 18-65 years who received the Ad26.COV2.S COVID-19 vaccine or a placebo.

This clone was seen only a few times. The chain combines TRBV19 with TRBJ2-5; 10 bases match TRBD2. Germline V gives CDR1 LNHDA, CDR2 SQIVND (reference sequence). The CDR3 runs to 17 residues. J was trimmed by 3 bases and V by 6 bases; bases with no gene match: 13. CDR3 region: CASSPGGLATRKETQYF. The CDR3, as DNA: TGTGCCAGTAGCCCAGGGGGACTAGCGACCCGAAAAGAGACCCAGTACTTC. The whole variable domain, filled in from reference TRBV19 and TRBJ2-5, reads DGGITQSPKYLFRKEGQNVTLSCEQNLNHDAMYWYRQDPGQGLRLIYYSQIVNDFQKGDIAEGYSVSREKKESFPLTVTSAQKNPTAFYLCASSPGGLATRKETQYFGPGTRLLVL.

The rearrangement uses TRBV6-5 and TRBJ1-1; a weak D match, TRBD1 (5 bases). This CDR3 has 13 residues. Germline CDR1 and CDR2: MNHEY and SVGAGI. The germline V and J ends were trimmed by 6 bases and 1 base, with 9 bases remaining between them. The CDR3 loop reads CASRRGENTEAFF. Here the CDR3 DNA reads TGTGCCAGCAGGCGAGGGGAGAACACTGAAGCTTTCTTT.

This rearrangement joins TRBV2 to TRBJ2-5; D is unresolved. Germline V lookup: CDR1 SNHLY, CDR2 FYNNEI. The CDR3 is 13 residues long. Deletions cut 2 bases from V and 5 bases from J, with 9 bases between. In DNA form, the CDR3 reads TGTGCCAGCAGTGAAAGATCTTTCGAGACCCAGTACTTC. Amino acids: CASSERSFETQYF.

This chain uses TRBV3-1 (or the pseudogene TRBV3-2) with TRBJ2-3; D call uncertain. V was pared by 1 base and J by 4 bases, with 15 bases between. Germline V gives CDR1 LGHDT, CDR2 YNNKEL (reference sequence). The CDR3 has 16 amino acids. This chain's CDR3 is CASSQGMLTNADTQYF. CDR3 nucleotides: TGTGCCAGCAGCCAAGGCATGCTAACGAACGCAGATACGCAGTATTTT.

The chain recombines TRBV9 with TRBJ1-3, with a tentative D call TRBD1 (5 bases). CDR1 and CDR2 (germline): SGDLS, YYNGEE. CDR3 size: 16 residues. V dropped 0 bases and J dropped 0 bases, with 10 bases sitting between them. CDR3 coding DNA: TGTGCCAGCAGCGTAGCTGGGGCTAGCTCTGGAAACACCATATATTTT. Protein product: CASSVAGASSGNTIYF.

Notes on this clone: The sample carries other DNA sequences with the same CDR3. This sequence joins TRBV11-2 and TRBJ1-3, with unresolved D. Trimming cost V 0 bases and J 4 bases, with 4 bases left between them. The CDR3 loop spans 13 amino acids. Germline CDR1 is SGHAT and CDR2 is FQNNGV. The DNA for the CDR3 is TGTGCCAGCAGCTTAGAGGTCGGAAACACCATATATTTT. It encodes CASSLEVGNTIYF.

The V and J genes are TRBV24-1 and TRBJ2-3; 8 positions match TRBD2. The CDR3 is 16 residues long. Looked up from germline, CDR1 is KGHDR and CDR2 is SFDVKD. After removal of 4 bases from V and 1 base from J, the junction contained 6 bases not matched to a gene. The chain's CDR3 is CATSDWGLVGTDTQYF. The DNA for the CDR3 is TGTGCCACCAGTGACTGGGGACTAGTGGGCACAGATACGCAGTATTTT.

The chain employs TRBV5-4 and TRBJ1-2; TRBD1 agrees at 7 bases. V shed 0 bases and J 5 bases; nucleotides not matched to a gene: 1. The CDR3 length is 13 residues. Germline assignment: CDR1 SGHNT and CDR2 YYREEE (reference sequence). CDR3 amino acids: CASSLDRGYGYTF. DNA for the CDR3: TGTGCCAGCAGCTTGGACAGGGGATATGGCTACACCTTC.

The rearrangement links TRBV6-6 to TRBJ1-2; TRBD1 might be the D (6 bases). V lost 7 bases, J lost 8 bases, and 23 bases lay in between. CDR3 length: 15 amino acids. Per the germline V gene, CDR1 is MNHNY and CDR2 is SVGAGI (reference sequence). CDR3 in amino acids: CASTVSNTGTYGYTF. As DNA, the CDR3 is TGTGCCAGCACTGTCTCTAACACAGGGACCTACGGCTACACCTTC.

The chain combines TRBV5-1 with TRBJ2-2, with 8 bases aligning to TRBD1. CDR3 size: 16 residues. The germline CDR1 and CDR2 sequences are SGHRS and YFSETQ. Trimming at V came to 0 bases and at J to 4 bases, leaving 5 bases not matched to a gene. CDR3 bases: TGCGCCAGCAGCTTGGGACAGGGGTACGGCACCGGGGAGCTGTTTTTT. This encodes CASSLGQGYGTGELFF.

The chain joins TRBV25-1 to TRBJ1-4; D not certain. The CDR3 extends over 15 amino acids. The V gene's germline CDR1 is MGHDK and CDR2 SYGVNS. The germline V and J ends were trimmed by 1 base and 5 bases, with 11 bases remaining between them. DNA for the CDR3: TGTGCCAGCAGTGAATTTGCCGGGCTAAATGAAAAACTGTTTTTT. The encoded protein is CASSEFAGLNEKLFF. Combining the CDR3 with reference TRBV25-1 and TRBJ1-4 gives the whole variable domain EADIYQTPRYLVIGTGKKITLECSQTMGHDKMYWYQQDPGMELHLIHYSYGVNSTEKGDLSSESTVSRIRTEHFPLTLESARPSHTSQYLCASSEFAGLNEKLFFGSGTQLSVL.

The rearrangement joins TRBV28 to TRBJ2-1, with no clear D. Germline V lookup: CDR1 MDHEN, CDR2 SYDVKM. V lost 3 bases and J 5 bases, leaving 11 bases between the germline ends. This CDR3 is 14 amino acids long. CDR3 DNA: TGTGCCAGCAGTTTTTTTGCGGACCACAATGAGCAGTTCTTC. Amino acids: CASSFFADHNEQFF.

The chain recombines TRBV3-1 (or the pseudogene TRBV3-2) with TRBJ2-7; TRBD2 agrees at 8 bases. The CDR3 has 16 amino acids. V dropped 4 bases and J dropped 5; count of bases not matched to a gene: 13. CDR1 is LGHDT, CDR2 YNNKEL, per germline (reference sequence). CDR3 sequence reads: CASSPSAVAGINEQYF. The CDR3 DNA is TGTGCCAGCAGCCCAAGTGCGGTAGCGGGGATCAACGAGCAGTACTTC.

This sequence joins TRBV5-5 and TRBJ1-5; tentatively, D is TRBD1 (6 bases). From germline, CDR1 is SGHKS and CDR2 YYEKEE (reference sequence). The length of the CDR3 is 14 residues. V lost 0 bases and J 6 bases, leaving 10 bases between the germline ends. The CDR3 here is CASSLGQDGQPQHF. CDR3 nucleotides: TGTGCCAGCAGCTTGGGACAGGACGGTCAGCCCCAGCATTTT.

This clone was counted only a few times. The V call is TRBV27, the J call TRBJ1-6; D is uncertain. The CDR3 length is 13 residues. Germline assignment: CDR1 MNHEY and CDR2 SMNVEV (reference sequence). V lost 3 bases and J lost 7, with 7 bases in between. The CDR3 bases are TGTGCCAGCAGTTTGATTGGAAATTCACCCCTCCACTTT. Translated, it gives CASSLIGNSPLHF.

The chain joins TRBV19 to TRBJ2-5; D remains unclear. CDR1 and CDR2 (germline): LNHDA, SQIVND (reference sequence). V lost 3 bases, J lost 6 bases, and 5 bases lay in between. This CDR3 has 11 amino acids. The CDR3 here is CASSIGQTQYF. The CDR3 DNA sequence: TGTGCCAGTAGTATTGGGCAGACCCAGTACTTC.

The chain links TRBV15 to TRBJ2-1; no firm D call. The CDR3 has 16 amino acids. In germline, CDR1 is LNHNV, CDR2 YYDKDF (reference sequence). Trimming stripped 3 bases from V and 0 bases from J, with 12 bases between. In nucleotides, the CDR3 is TGTGCCACCAGCAGTTGGGCCCCTGGCTCCTACAATGAGCAGTTCTTC. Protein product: CATSSWAPGSYNEQFF.

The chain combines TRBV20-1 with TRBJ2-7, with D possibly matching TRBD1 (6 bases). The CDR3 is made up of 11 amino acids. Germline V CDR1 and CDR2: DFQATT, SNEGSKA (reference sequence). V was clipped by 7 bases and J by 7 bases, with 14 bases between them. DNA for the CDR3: TGCAGTGTTATACAGGGTGCGGAGCAGTACTTC. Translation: CSVIQGAEQYF.

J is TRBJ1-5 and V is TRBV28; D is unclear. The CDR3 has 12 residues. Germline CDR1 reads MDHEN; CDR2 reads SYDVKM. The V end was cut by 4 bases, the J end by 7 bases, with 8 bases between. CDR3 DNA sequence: TGTGCCAGCAGTTCGATGGGGCAGCCCCAGCATTTT. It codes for CASSSMGQPQHF.

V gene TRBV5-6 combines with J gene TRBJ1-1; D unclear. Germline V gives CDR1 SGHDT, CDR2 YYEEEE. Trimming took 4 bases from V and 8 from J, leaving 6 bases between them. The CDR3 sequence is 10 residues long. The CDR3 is CASSGREAFF. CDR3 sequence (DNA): TGTGCCAGCAGCGGTCGCGAAGCTTTCTTT.

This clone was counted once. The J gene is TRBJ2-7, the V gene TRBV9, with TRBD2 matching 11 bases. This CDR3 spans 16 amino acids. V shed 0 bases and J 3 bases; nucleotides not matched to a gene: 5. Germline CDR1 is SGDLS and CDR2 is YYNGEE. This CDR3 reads CASSVGTSGGYYEQYF. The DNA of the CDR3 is TGTGCCAGCAGCGTAGGAACTAGCGGGGGTTACTACGAGCAGTACTTC.

CDR3 sequence (DNA): TGTGCCTGGAGTGTAAGATGGTCGAGGGGACAGGGTCCGGACGAGCAGTACTTC. Residues: CAWSVRWSRGQGPDEQYF. This chain connects TRBV30 to TRBJ2-7, with 9 bases fitting TRBD1. Germline CDR1 and CDR2: GTSNPN and SVGIG (reference sequence). V was clipped by 0 bases and J by 5 bases; unmatched bases: 17. The CDR3 spans 18 residues. The entire variable domain, with the rest obtained from reference TRBV30 and TRBJ2-7, is as follows: SQTIHQWPATLVQPVGSPLSLECTVEGTSNPNLYWYRQAAGRGLQLLFYSVGIGQISSEVPQNLSASRPQDRQFILSSKKLLLSDSGFYLCAWSVRWSRGQGPDEQYFGPGTRLTVT.

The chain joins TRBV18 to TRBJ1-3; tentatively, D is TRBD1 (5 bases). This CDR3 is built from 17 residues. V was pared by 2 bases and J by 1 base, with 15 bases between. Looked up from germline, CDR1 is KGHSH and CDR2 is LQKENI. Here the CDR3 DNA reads TGTGCCAGCTCACCAAATCCACCAGGGACTTCTGGAAACACCATATATTTT. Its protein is CASSPNPPGTSGNTIYF.

The DNA for the CDR3 is TGTGCCAGCAGCCCCCGGGGAGGAGGTGGCCCTCGGGCAGATACGCAGTATTTT. Amino acids: CASSPRGGGGPRADTQYF. The chain has TRBV9 and TRBJ2-3; a possible D gene is TRBD2 (6 bases). The CDR3 length is 18 residues. Germline V lookup: CDR1 SGDLS, CDR2 YYNGEE. V was pared by 4 bases and J by 4 bases, with 25 bases between.